This TCR beta chain was identified in a study of memory CD4+ T cells and cytomegalovirus serostatus. Study-level information: Of the healthy Belgian adults, several were CMV seropositive and 20 to 30 seronegative.

About this clone itself: Its antigen is not known.

Whole-study results and caveats: The CMV-associated TCR signature appears largely within the CD4+ memory repertoire. Each of approximately 70 CMV-associated TCRbeta sequences occurred in one to five individuals. Repertoires predicted CMV serostatus with median bootstrapped AUC of 0.95.

Trimming took off 2 bases at V and 0 bases at J, with 12 bases between the two ends. There are 16 residues in the CDR3. Looked up from germline, CDR1 is MNHEY and CDR2 is SMNVEV (reference sequence). TCRdb's table, derived via immunoSEQ multiplex PCR, lists solely in-frame clones and lacks some. The sample yields tens of thousands of clones, roughly four fifths seen once. The sort gate was single viable CD3+CD4+CD8-CD45RO+ cells for memory CD4+ T cells. The rearrangement links TRBV27 to TRBJ2-3, with unresolved D. The specimen was memory CD4+ T cells from blood. The clonotype was recovered from an adult in good health and CMV-seronegative. CDR3 in amino acids: CASSLRPGSSTDTQYF. For the CDR3, the DNA is TGTGCCAGCAGTTTAAGGCCAGGCTCTAGCACAGATACGCAGTATTTT.